This is a list of T cell receptor beta chains from one sample in a study of somatic mutations in cytotoxic T cells in rheumatoid arthritis. The data were produced by immunoSEQ multiplex PCR, yet TCRdb's version contains in-frame clones alone and is incomplete. This table holds about 6,700 clones, around 79% found once. Sequencing was done on a sample of CD8+ T cells sorted from blood. The receptors were sampled from a woman aged 60-75 years in good health. CDR3s leave out the opening cysteine and the closing phenylalanine or tryptophan. Fields, in order: clone size, J gene, CDR3 length, V gene, CDR3 protein. The listing skips clone size in some rows; elsewhere it reads once, few, many or a size class.

abundance: .
j_gene: TRBJ2-3
len: 15
v_gene: TRBV11-2
CDR3aa: ASSLEFSGTSTDTQY

abundance: .
j_gene: TRBJ2-5
len: 15
v_gene: TRBV27
CDR3aa: ASSLRAGKPHQETQY

abundance: .
j_gene: TRBJ1-1
len: 11
v_gene: TRBV19
CDR3aa: ASSRGPDTEAF

abundance: .
j_gene: TRBJ1-6
len: 13
v_gene: TRBV6-1
CDR3aa: ASSPGTGINSPLH

abundance: .
j_gene: TRBJ1-3
len: 12
v_gene: TRBV18
CDR3aa: ASSGQDNRNTIY

abundance: .
j_gene: TRBJ2-1
len: 13
v_gene: TRBV19
CDR3aa: ASGTGQGTYNEQF

abundance: .
j_gene: TRBJ2-7
len: 16
v_gene: TRBV19
CDR3aa: ASSIEPGTSGGYYEQY

abundance: .
j_gene: TRBJ2-7
len: 13
v_gene: TRBV6-1
CDR3aa: ASSEAPLSSYEQY

abundance: .
j_gene: TRBJ2-7
len: 10
v_gene: TRBV5-1
CDR3aa: ASSTTGGEQY

abundance: few
j_gene: TRBJ1-1
len: 13
v_gene: TRBV7-9
CDR3aa: ASSLGQAPRTGAF

abundance: .
j_gene: TRBJ2-7
len: 13
v_gene: TRBV19
CDR3aa: ASSGRDGSSYEQY

abundance: .
j_gene: .
len: 12
v_gene: TRBV2
CDR3aa: ATLRQGRTYEQY

abundance: .
j_gene: TRBJ1-1
len: 12
v_gene: TRBV27
CDR3aa: ASSLSEGLGEAF

abundance: few
j_gene: TRBJ1-2
len: 12
v_gene: TRBV25-1
CDR3aa: ASSARGDSHGYT

abundance: .
j_gene: TRBJ2-2
len: 13
v_gene: TRBV30
CDR3aa: AWEGQEPNTGELF

abundance: .
j_gene: TRBJ1-5
len: 14
v_gene: TRBV10-3
CDR3aa: AISESAGWPNQPQH